This entry lists 4 T cell receptor beta chains sequenced from one sample in a study of T cells in AML relapse after transplant. Instead of multiplex PCR, a modified RACE PCR amplified TCR alpha and beta from RNA. TCRdb ran MiXCR on the PCR reads and lists one entry per CDR3 protein. The table lists about 380 distinct CDR3 sequences, about a fifth of them singletons, with around 30% in the top ten. The sample was bone marrow, either the whole sample or a sorted T cell fraction (not recorded which), taken at relapse. The receptors originated from a human donor who had a stem cell transplant for acute myeloid leukemia. Among the T cells, some may be from the graft donor.

Sample share makes this clonotype large. The chain links TRBV7-2 to TRBJ2-1, with a possible D match to TRBD1 (5 bases). In germline, CDR1 is SGHTA, CDR2 FQGNSA. This CDR3 region has 15 residues. Trimming took 1 base from V and 2 from J, leaving 9 bases between them. CDR3 loop: CASSLEKGTYNEQFF. The CDR3, as DNA: TGTGCCAGCAGCTTAGAGAAGGGGACCTACAATGAGCAGTTCTTC.

In its sample, this clonotype is medium-sized. A much more abundant neighbour one base away suggests this may be a read error. The rearrangement links TRBV10-2 to TRBJ1-2; the match to TRBD1 covers 9 bases. Germline-derived CDR1 and CDR2 are WSHSY and SAAADI. Trimming cost V 8 bases and J 4 bases; bases outside gene matches: 8. The CDR3 covers 14 residues. CDR3 residues: CASGPGTGTYGYTF. The CDR3 DNA is TGCGCCAGCGGTCCCGGGACAGGGACCTATGGCTACACCTTC.

In its sample, this clonotype is large. The CDR3 region has the DNA TGCAGCGCTAGCGGGGGCTCCTACAATGAGCAGTTCTTC. Translation: CSASGGSYNEQFF. The chain is built from TRBV29-1 and TRBJ2-1; TRBD2 matches 10 bases. The trim removed 7 bases at V and 0 bases at J, leaving 0 bases unmatched. Germline values: CDR1 SQVTM, CDR2 ANQGSEA. The CDR3 is 13 amino acids.

This clonotype was observed a single time. This chain links TRBV5-6 with TRBJ1-2; 10 nucleotides match TRBD1. Looked up from germline, CDR1 is SGHDT and CDR2 is YYEEEE. This CDR3 has 16 residues. Losses at the gene ends were 2 bases for V and 4 bases for J; bases not matched to a gene: 8. CDR3 in amino acids: CASSFRTGTGVYGYTF. For the CDR3, the DNA is TGTGCCAGCAGCTTCCGAACCGGGACAGGGGTCTATGGCTACACCTTC.